Presented here are 13 T cell receptor beta chains from one specimen sequenced in a study of blood T cell repertoires in COVID-19. Data came from immunoSEQ multiplex PCR; TCRdb stores just in-frame clones and leaves some out. The table includes just under 85,000 clones, 70% to 90% detected once. Sequenced: peripheral blood. The receptors shown here come from an elderly man with active or convalescent COVID-19.

CDR3 region: CAISTGTGTNQPQHF. CDR3 nucleotides: TGTGCCATCAGCACCGGGACAGGGACTAATCAGCCCCAGCATTTT. V is TRBV10-3 and J is TRBJ1-5; 9 bases fit TRBD1. The CDR3 consists of 15 residues. Germline values: CDR1 ENHRY, CDR2 SYGVKD. With V trimmed by 6 bases and J by 4 bases, 7 bases remained unmatched.

CDR3 sequence: CASSEAPAGAEQYV. The CDR3 bases are TGTGCCAGCAGTGAAGCCCCAGCGGGAGCCGAGCAGTACGTC. V usage is TRBV6-1 and J usage is TRBJ2-7; 8 bases agree with TRBD2. Per germline, CDR1 MNHNS and CDR2 SASEGT. V lost 0 bases, J lost 6 bases, and 4 bases stayed unmatched. The length of the CDR3 is 14 residues.

V is TRBV10-1 and J is TRBJ2-3; 7 bases map to TRBD2. J lost 8 bases, V lost 2 bases, and 10 bases had no gene match. The germline gives CDR1 WNHNN, CDR2 SYGVQD (reference sequence). CDR3 size: 15 residues. The CDR3 reads CASSERSGVTATQYF. For the CDR3, the DNA is TGCGCCAGCAGTGAGAGGAGCGGGGTCACGGCTACGCAGTATTTT.

V is TRBV19 and J is TRBJ1-5; 10 bases map to TRBD1. The germline gives CDR1 LNHDA, CDR2 SQIVND (reference sequence). The V segment lost 0 bases and the J segment 0 bases; nucleotides outside the gene matches: 11. There are 20 residues in the CDR3. The CDR3 nucleotides are TGTGCCAGTAGTATAGATACACCCGGGACAGGGGTCCCTAGCAATCAGCCCCAGCATTTT. Its protein product is CASSIDTPGTGVPSNQPQHF.

The rearrangement joins TRBV4-1 to TRBJ1-2, with D unclear. Germline CDR1 and CDR2: MGHRA and YSYEKL. Trimming shortened V by 0 bases and J by 2 bases, and 13 bases separated the two germline ends. The CDR3 is 16 residues long. The CDR3 sequence is CASSQDEGSGNYGYTF. The CDR3 DNA follows: TGCGCCAGCAGCCAAGATGAGGGCTCGGGGAACTATGGCTACACCTTC.

This rearrangement joins TRBV5-1 to TRBJ2-6; 9 bases line up with TRBD1. The CDR3 consists of 18 residues. Unmatched junction bases numbered 7, after V lost 3 bases and J lost 0 bases. Germline lookup yields CDR1 SGHRS and CDR2 YFSETQ. The CDR3 nucleotides read TGCGCCAGCAGCTACCCGGGACAGGGCCTCTCTGGGGCCAACGTCCTGACTTTC. It codes for CASSYPGQGLSGANVLTF.

This chain joins TRBV24-1 and TRBJ2-5; D may be TRBD2 (5 bases). CDR1 and CDR2 (germline): KGHDR, SFDVKD. V lost 4 bases and J 1 base, leaving 15 bases between the germline ends. The CDR3 length is 16 residues. Written as DNA, the CDR3 is TGTGCCACCAGTGACCCCATCGGGAAATCCCAAGAGACCCAGTACTTC. Translated: CATSDPIGKSQETQYF.

This CDR3 reads CASSYSGGVTETQYF. CDR3 nucleotides: TGTGCCAGCAGTTACTCGGGAGGGGTGACAGAGACCCAGTACTTC. The chain carries TRBV6-5 and TRBJ2-5; 7 bases map to TRBD2. Germline CDR1 MNHEY, CDR2 SVGAGI. V lost 0 bases to trimming and J lost 4 bases; unmatched junction nucleotides: 5. CDR3 size: 15 residues.

V gene TRBV5-5 combines with J gene TRBJ2-5; D unresolved. Trimming shortened V by 4 bases and J by 1 base, and 14 bases separated the two germline ends. CDR3 size: 15 residues. The germline gives CDR1 SGHKS, CDR2 YYEKEE (reference sequence). CDR3 in amino acids: CASSPRGSSQETQYF. The CDR3 bases are TGTGCCAGCAGCCCCCGAGGTAGCAGCCAAGAGACCCAGTACTTC.

This clone showed up just once. This rearrangement joins TRBV30 to TRBJ2-2; 7 bases fit TRBD2. Looked up from germline, CDR1 is GTSNPN and CDR2 is SVGIG (reference sequence). The length of the CDR3 is 15 residues. The J segment lost 1 base and the V segment lost 2 bases, leaving 4 bases of the junction unmatched. The DNA for the CDR3 is TGTGCCTGGAGTCGACTAGCTCGGAACACCGGGGAGCTGTTTTTT. Its protein product is CAWSRLARNTGELFF.

This clone was observed once. The rearrangement joins TRBV7-8 to TRBJ2-5, with D perhaps TRBD2 (6 bases). There are 13 residues in the CDR3. V lost 4 bases to trimming and J lost 1 base, with 7 bases between them. The germline gives CDR1 SGHVS, CDR2 FQNEAQ. The CDR3 reads CASSSGVQETQYF. The CDR3 nucleotides read TGTGCCAGCAGCTCGGGGGTCCAAGAGACCCAGTACTTC.

J is TRBJ1-2 and V is TRBV19; TRBD1 agrees at 8 bases. The CDR3 length is 15 residues. CDR1 and CDR2 from the germline V gene are LNHDA and SQIVND (reference sequence). The junction had 7 bases not matched to a gene; V was cut back by 4 bases and J by 3 bases. The CDR3 DNA reads as TGTGCCAGTAGTACCGGACAGGGAGGGGACTATGGCTACACCTTC. This translates into CASSTGQGGDYGYTF.

The rearrangement uses TRBV5-5 and TRBJ1-4, with D maybe TRBD1 (5 bases). V shed 3 bases and J shed 8 bases, with 17 bases lying between them. This CDR3 comprises 15 residues. Germline assignment: CDR1 SGHKS and CDR2 YYEKEE (reference sequence). The CDR3 bases are TGTGCCAGCAGCTCCCCGGGACCTGGGGGGGAAAAACTGTTTTTT. This codes for CASSSPGPGGEKLFF.